These 24 T cell receptor beta chains were sequenced from one sample in a study of chemoradiotherapy in HPV16-positive cancers. Sequencing used immunoSEQ multiplex PCR; TCRdb keeps in-frame clones, though not all of them. In the table there are some 70,000 clones, 88% of which are singletons. The sample was blood, taken from a patient who underwent chemoradiotherapy. The receptors originated from a human donor with HPV-associated anogenital cancer.

The chain recombines TRBV6-1 with TRBJ1-5, with 9 bases identical to TRBD1. Trimming cost V 2 bases and J 4 bases; bases outside gene matches: 9. The CDR3 consists of 17 residues. The germline V gene has CDR1 MNHNS and CDR2 SASEGT. CDR3 DNA: TGTGCCAGCAGTGAATCCCCTGGACAGGGGCCAAATCAGCCCCAGCATTTT. The encoded protein is CASSESPGQGPNQPQHF.

This clone has just one count. J is TRBJ2-7 and V is TRBV15; D not resolved. The V gene lost 0 bases and the J gene lost 2 bases, with 14 bases spanning the gap. Looked up from germline, CDR1 is LNHNV and CDR2 is YYDKDF (reference sequence). This CDR3 contains 16 residues. CDR3 coding DNA: TGTGCCACCAGCAGAGAGGATAAACCGGGTACCTACGAGCAGTACTTC. Its protein is CATSREDKPGTYEQYF.

The chain links TRBV15 to TRBJ2-1; D is possibly TRBD1 (5 bases). Germline V lookup: CDR1 LNHNV, CDR2 YYDKDF (reference sequence). Trimming cost V 2 bases and J 6 bases, with 8 bases left between them. This CDR3 has 13 amino acids. CDR3 amino acids: CATSRQGTNEQFF. CDR3 sequence (DNA): TGTGCCACCAGCAGACAGGGAACCAATGAGCAGTTCTTC.

The CDR3 DNA follows: TGTGCCAGCAGTCGACAGGGAGAAGCTTTCTTT. It translates to CASSRQGEAFF. The gene calls are TRBV6-5 and TRBJ1-1; 7 bases fit TRBD1. J gave up 8 bases and V 5 bases, and 2 bases lay outside the gene matches. This CDR3 has 11 amino acids. Germline V gives CDR1 MNHEY, CDR2 SVGAGI.

The rearrangement links TRBV5-1 to TRBJ1-6; D call uncertain. Germline lookup yields CDR1 SGHRS and CDR2 YFSETQ. Trimming took 1 base from V and 0 from J, leaving 8 bases between them. The CDR3 extends over 16 amino acids. The DNA for the CDR3 is TGCGCCAGCAGCTTGTCACTGAGCTCCTATAATTCACCCCTCCACTTT. Its translation: CASSLSLSSYNSPLHF.

The chain uses TRBV30 and TRBJ1-5, with D unclear. The length of the CDR3 is 14 residues. Trimming left V 0 bases short and J 6 bases short, with 12 bases between. CDR1 and CDR2 from the germline V gene are GTSNPN and SVGIG (reference sequence). The CDR3 DNA reads TGTGCCTGGAGTGTCAGGAGTGGAGGTCAGCCCCAGCATTTT. Protein sequence: CAWSVRSGGQPQHF.

This clone has just one count. The rearrangement links TRBV28 to TRBJ2-3; 7 nucleotides align to TRBD1. CDR3 size: 15 residues. Looked up from germline, CDR1 is MDHEN and CDR2 is SYDVKM. The junction had 10 bases not matched to a gene; V was cut back by 7 bases and J by 3 bases. CDR3 nucleotides: TGTGCCAGCACCCGACAGGGTGCTGGGACAGATACGCAGTATTTT. The encoded protein is CASTRQGAGTDTQYF.

The chain is built from TRBV5-6 and TRBJ2-7; D not resolved. V was cut by 1 base and J by 3 bases, with 11 bases left in between. This CDR3 has 14 amino acids. The germline gives CDR1 SGHDT, CDR2 YYEEEE. CDR3 nucleotides: TGTGCCAGCAGCTTGATCGCAATCGACTACGAGCAGTACTTC. Translating gives CASSLIAIDYEQYF.

This clone was counted once. The CDR3 region has the DNA TGTGCCAGCAGTCGGGACTGGAATCAGCCCCAGCATTTT. Encoded protein: CASSRDWNQPQHF. The chain has TRBV6-4 and TRBJ1-5; TRBD1 might be the D (5 bases). The CDR3 spans 13 residues. V lost 5 bases and J 4 bases, leaving 9 bases between the germline ends. The germline V gene encodes CDR1 MRHNA and CDR2 SNTAGT.

The J gene is TRBJ2-3, the V gene TRBV11-2, with 10 bases identical to TRBD2. Germline loops: CDR1 SGHAT, CDR2 FQNNGV. Losses at the gene ends were 2 bases for V and 8 bases for J; bases not matched to a gene: 10. CDR3 length equals 16 residues. CDR3: CASSLLVAGGRGTQYF. CDR3 nucleotides: TGTGCCAGCAGCTTATTGGTAGCGGGAGGTAGGGGTACGCAGTATTTT.

The CDR3 nucleotides read TGTGCCAGTAGTCTAATGGGCATGACCTTC. Residues: CASSLMGMTF. The rearrangement joins TRBV19 to TRBJ1-2; D gene unclear. In germline, CDR1 is LNHDA, CDR2 SQIVND (reference sequence). V was clipped by 5 bases and J by 14 bases, with 12 bases between them. CDR3 length: 10 residues.

The chain uses TRBV6-5 and TRBJ2-7, with D tentatively TRBD1 or TRBD2 (5 bases each). The V gene's germline CDR1 is MNHEY and CDR2 SVGAGI. The germline V and J ends were trimmed by 6 bases and 0 bases, with 15 bases remaining between them. The CDR3 runs to 15 residues. CDR3 sequence: CASRRGAFSSYEQYF. For the CDR3, the DNA is TGTGCCAGCAGAAGAGGGGCCTTTTCCTCCTACGAGCAGTACTTC.

The V and J genes are TRBV6-6 and TRBJ2-3, with TRBD2 as a possible D gene (5 bases). Trimming took off 0 bases at V and 6 bases at J, with 7 bases between the two ends. This CDR3 contains 13 residues. Germline V gene sequence: CDR1 MNHNY, CDR2 SVGAGI (reference sequence). The CDR3 sequence is CASSYSTGDTQYF. DNA for the CDR3: TGTGCCAGCAGTTACTCGACGGGGGATACGCAGTATTTT.

This chain uses TRBV11-2 with TRBJ2-1, with TRBD1 as a possible D gene (6 bases). The CDR3 has 14 residues. V was trimmed by 5 bases and J by 0 bases, leaving 8 bases between them. Germline-derived CDR1 and CDR2 are SGHAT and FQNNGV. CDR3 residues: CASSMDSSYNEQFF. The DNA of the CDR3 is TGTGCCAGCAGCATGGACAGCTCCTACAATGAGCAGTTCTTC.

The CDR3 DNA sequence: TGTGCCAGCAGCGCGGACACCACCTATAACTATGGCTACACCTTC. The encoded protein is CASSADTTYNYGYTF. The V and J genes are TRBV7-9 and TRBJ1-2; TRBD1 is a possible D gene (5 bases). CDR1 is SEHNR, CDR2 FQNEAQ, per germline (reference sequence). Trimming left V 5 bases short and J 1 base short, with 14 bases between. The CDR3 has 15 residues.

The chain recombines TRBV7-9 with TRBJ2-1; TRBD2 might be the D (5 bases). CDR3 length: 14 amino acids. Per the germline V gene, CDR1 is SEHNR and CDR2 is FQNEAQ (reference sequence). V lost 3 bases and J lost 5, with 11 bases in between. CDR3 residues: CASSLDLKNNEQFF. CDR3 sequence (DNA): TGTGCCAGCAGCTTGGACTTGAAGAACAATGAGCAGTTCTTC.

V and J are TRBV5-1 and TRBJ2-1, with TRBD1 matching over 8 bases. Germline CDR1 is SGHRS and CDR2 is YFSETQ. The CDR3 sequence is 16 residues long. V trimming: 3 bases; J trimming: 9 bases; junction bases outside the gene matches: 14. The CDR3 nucleotides read TGCGCCAGCAGCTCCACCGGACAGGGTGCGAGCGGTGAGCAGTTCTTC. Translated, it gives CASSSTGQGASGEQFF.

The gene calls are TRBV6-5 and TRBJ1-2; no firm D call. CDR1 is MNHEY and CDR2 is SVGAGI in the germline V gene. The V and J ends lost 6 bases and 3 bases respectively, with 11 bases between them. This CDR3 is built from 13 residues. CDR3 nucleotide sequence: TGTGCCAGCAGCACCACATGGGACTATGGCTACACCTTC. This gives the protein CASSTTWDYGYTF.

About this clone itself: Different DNA sequences within this sample yield the same CDR3. The chain couples TRBV27 to TRBJ2-7; 11 bases fit TRBD1. The CDR3 has 15 residues. V gave up 4 bases and J gave up 4 bases; unmatched junction bases: 6. Germline V gene lookup returns CDR1 MNHEY and CDR2 SMNVEV (reference sequence). The CDR3 is CASSSGTGGIYEQYF. CDR3 in DNA: TGTGCCAGCAGTTCCGGGACAGGGGGTATTTACGAGCAGTACTTC.

The V and J genes are TRBV15 and TRBJ2-5; no clear D gene. Germline CDR1 reads LNHNV; CDR2 reads YYDKDF (reference sequence). The CDR3 length is 18 residues. Trimming removed 1 base from V and 0 bases from J, with 18 bases in between. DNA for the CDR3: TGTGCCACCAGCAGAGGGTACGGGCTGTCACAGTACCAAGAGACCCAGTACTTC. Its protein product is CATSRGYGLSQYQETQYF.

The rearrangement uses TRBV2 and TRBJ1-4; 9 bases match TRBD1. Looked up from germline, CDR1 is SNHLY and CDR2 is FYNNEI. This CDR3 has 15 residues. V dropped 7 bases and J dropped 7; count of bases not matched to a gene: 10. CDR3 DNA sequence: TGTGCCAGCATTGATCCGGGACAGGGTGGTGAAAAACTGTTTTTT. Translated: CASIDPGQGGEKLFF.

The chain recombines TRBV5-6 with TRBJ1-5; a possible D gene is TRBD1 (6 bases). Trimming stripped 3 bases from V and 5 bases from J, with 15 bases between. Germline values: CDR1 SGHDT, CDR2 YYEEEE. The CDR3 spans 15 residues. This CDR3 reads CASSSLEGGDQPQHF. The CDR3 region has the DNA TGTGCCAGCAGCTCCTTGGAGGGGGGGGATCAGCCCCAGCATTTT. Complete variable domain (other parts from reference TRBV5-6 and TRBJ1-5): DAGVTQSPTHLIKTRGQQVTLRCSPKSGHDTVSWYQQALGQGPQFIFQYYEEEERQRGNFPDRFSGHQFPNYSSELNVNALLLGDSALYLCASSSLEGGDQPQHFGDGTRLSIL.

The sample holds one count of this clone. The chain joins TRBV5-1 to TRBJ1-1; perhaps TRBD1 as D (5 bases). The CDR3 runs to 14 residues. Trimming removed 0 bases at V and 1 base at J, with 7 bases between. Germline-derived CDR1 and CDR2 are SGHRS and YFSETQ. The CDR3 loop is CASSLVTGNTEAFF. The CDR3 DNA sequence: TGCGCCAGCAGCTTGGTCACAGGGAACACTGAAGCTTTCTTT.

The chain carries TRBV19 and TRBJ2-7, with D tentatively TRBD1 or TRBD2 (5 bases each). The CDR3 has 14 amino acids. With 6 bases removed from V and 0 bases from J, the gap between germline ends came to 12 bases. Germline CDR1 is LNHDA and CDR2 is SQIVND (reference sequence). For the CDR3, the DNA is TGTGCCAGTAGGGGACGAGAGAGCTCCTACGAGCAGTACTTC. The encoded protein is CASRGRESSYEQYF.